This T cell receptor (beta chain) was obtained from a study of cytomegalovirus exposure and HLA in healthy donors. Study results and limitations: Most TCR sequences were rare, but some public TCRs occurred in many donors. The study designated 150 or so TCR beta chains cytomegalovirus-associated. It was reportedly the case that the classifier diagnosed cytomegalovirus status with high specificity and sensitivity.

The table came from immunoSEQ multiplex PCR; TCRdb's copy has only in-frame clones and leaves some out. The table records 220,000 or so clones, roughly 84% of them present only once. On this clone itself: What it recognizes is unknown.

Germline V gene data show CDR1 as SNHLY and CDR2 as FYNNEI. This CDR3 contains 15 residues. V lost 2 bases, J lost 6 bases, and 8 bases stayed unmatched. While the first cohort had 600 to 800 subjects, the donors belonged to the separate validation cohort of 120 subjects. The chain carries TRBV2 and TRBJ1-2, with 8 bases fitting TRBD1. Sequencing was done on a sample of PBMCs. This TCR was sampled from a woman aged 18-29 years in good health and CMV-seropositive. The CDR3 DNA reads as TGTGCCAGCAGTGAAAGGGGCAGGGGGCAGGATGGCTACACCTTC. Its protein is CASSERGRGQDGYTF.